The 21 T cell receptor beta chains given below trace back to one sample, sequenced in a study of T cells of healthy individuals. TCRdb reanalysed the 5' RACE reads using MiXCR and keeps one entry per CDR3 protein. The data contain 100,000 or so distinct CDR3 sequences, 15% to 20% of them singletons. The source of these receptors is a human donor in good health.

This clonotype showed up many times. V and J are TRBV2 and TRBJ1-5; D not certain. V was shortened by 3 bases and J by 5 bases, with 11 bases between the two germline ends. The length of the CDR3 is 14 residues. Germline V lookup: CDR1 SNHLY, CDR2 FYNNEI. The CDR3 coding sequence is TGTGCCAGCAGTGAGAATCTGGGATATCAGCCCCAGCATTTT. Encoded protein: CASSENLGYQPQHF.

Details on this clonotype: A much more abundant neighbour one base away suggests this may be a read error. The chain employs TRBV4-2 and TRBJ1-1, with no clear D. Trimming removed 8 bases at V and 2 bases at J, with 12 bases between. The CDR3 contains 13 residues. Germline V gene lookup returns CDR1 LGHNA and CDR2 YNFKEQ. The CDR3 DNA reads TGTGCCAGCGGTATGGACGCCAACACTGAAGCTTTCTTT. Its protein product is CASGMDANTEAFF.

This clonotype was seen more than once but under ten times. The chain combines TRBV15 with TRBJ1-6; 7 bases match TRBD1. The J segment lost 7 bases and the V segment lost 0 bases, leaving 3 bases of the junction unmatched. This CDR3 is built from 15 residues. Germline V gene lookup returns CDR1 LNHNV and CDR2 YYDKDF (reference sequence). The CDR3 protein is CATSRDDRDNSPLHF. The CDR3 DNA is TGTGCCACCAGCAGAGATGACAGGGACAATTCACCCCTCCACTTT.

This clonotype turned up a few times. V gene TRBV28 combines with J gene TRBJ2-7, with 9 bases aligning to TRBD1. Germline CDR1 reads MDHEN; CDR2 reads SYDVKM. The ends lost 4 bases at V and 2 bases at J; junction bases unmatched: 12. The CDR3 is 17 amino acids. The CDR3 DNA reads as TGTGCCAGCAGTTCCCCCCAAGAGGGACAGGGAACCTACGAGCAGTACTTC. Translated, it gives CASSSPQEGQGTYEQYF. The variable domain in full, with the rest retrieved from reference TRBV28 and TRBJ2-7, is DVKVTQSSRYLVKRTGEKVFLECVQDMDHENMFWYRQDPGLGLRLIYFSYDVKMKEKGDIPEGYSVSREKKERFSLILESASTNQTSMYLCASSSPQEGQGTYEQYFGPGTRLTVT.

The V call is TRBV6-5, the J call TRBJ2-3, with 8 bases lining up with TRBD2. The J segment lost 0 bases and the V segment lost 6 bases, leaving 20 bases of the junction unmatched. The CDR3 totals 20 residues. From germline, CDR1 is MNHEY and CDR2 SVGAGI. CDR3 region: CASSRGTLLGASGSTDTQYF. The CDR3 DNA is TGTGCCAGCAGCCGGGGGACCTTGCTCGGGGCTAGCGGGAGCACAGATACGCAGTATTTT.

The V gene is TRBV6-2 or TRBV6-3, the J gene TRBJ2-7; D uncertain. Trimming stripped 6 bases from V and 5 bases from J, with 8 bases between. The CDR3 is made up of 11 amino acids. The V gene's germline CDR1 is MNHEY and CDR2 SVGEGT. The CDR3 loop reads CASSWLNEQYF. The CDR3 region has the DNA TGTGCCAGCAGCTGGCTAAACGAGCAGTACTTC.

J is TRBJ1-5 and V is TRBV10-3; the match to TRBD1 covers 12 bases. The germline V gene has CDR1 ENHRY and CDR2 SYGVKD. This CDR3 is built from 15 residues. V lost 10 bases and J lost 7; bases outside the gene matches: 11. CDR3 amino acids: CATGTGGAAGQPQHF. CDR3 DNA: TGTGCCACCGGGACAGGGGGCGCAGCTGGCCAGCCCCAGCATTTT.

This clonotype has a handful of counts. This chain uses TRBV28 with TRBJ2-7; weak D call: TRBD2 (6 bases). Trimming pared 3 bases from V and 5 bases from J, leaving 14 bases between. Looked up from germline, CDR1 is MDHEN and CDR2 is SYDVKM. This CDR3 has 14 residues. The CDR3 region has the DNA TGTGCCAGCAGTTTGGAACCGGGAGCCAACGAGCAGTACTTC. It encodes CASSLEPGANEQYF.

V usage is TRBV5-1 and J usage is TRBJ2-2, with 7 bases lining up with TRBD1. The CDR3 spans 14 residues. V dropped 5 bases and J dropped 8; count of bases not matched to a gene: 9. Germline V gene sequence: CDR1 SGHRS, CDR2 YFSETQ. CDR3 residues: CASRPDRAPGELFF. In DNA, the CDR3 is TGCGCCAGCAGACCCGACAGGGCGCCGGGGGAGCTGTTTTTT. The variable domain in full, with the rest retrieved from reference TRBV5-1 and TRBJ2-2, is KAGVTQTPRYLIKTRGQQVTLSCSPISGHRSVSWYQQTPGQGLQFLFEYFSETQRNKGNFPGRFSGRQFSNSRSEMNVSTLELGDSALYLCASRPDRAPGELFFGEGSRLTVL.

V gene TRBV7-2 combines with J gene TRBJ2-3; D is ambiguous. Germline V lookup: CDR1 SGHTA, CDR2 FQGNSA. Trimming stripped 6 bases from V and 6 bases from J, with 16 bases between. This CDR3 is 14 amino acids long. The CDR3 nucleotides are TGTGCCAGCAGTCCTGGAGTAACTTGGGATACGCAGTATTTT. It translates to CASSPGVTWDTQYF.

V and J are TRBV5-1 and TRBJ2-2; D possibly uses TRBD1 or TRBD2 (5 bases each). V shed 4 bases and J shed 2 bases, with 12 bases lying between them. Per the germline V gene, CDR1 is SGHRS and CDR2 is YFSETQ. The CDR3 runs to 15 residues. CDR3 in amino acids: CASSIRDHNTGELFF. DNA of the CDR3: TGCGCCAGCAGCATCCGGGACCATAACACCGGGGAGCTGTTTTTT.

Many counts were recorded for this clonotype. As DNA, the CDR3 is TGCAGTGCTCCCCGGGGAGGGGGGAAGACAGATACGCAGTATTTT. Translated, it gives CSAPRGGGKTDTQYF. The chain carries TRBV20-1 and TRBJ2-3; D possibly corresponds to TRBD2 (7 bases). The germline gives CDR1 DFQATT, CDR2 SNEGSKA (reference sequence). Between the trimmed V and J ends, which lost 5 bases and 3 bases, there was a span of 18 bases. The CDR3 has 15 amino acids.

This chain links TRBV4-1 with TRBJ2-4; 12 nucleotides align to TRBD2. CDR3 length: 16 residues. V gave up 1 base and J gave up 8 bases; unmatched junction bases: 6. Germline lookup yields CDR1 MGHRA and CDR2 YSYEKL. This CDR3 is CASSQAPSGRADIQYF. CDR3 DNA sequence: TGCGCCAGCAGCCAAGCCCCTAGCGGGAGGGCGGACATTCAGTACTTC.

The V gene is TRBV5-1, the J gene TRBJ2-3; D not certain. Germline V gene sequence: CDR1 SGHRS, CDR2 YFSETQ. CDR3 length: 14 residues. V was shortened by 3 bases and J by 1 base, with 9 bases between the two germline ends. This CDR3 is CASSSRLGTDTQYF. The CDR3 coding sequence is TGCGCCAGCAGCTCCAGGTTAGGCACAGATACGCAGTATTTT. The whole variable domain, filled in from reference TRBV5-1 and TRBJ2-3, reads KAGVTQTPRYLIKTRGQQVTLSCSPISGHRSVSWYQQTPGQGLQFLFEYFSETQRNKGNFPGRFSGRQFSNSRSEMNVSTLELGDSALYLCASSSRLGTDTQYFGPGTRLTVL.

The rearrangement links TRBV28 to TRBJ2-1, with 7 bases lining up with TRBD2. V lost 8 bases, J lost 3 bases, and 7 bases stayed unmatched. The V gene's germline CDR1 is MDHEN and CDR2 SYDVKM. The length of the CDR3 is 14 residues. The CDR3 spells CASREREVYNEQFF. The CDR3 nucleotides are TGTGCCAGCCGGGAGCGGGAAGTCTACAATGAGCAGTTCTTC.

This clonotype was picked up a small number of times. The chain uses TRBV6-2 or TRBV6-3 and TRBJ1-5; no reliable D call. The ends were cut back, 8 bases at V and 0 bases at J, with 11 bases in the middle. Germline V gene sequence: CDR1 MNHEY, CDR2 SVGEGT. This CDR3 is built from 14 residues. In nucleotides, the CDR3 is TGTGCCAGCGGTCTCCGACATAGCAATCAGCCCCAGCATTTT. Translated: CASGLRHSNQPQHF.

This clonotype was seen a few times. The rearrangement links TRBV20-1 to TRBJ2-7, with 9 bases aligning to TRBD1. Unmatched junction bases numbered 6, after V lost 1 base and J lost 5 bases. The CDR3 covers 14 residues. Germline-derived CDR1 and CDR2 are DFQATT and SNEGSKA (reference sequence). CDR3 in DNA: TGCAGTGCTAGAGCAGGGGACAGGGTAAACGAGCAGTACTTC. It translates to CSARAGDRVNEQYF.

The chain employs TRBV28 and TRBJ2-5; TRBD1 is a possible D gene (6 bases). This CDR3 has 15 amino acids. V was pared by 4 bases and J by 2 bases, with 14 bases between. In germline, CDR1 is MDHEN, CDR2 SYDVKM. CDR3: CASSSPRQEQETQYF. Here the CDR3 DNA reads TGTGCCAGCAGTTCCCCCAGACAGGAACAAGAGACCCAGTACTTC.

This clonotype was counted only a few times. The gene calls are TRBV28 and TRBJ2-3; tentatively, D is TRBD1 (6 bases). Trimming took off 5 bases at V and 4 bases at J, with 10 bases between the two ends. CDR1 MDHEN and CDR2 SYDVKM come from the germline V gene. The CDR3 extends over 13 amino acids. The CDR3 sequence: CASSPQGSDTQYF. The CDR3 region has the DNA TGTGCCAGCAGTCCACAGGGATCAGATACGCAGTATTTT. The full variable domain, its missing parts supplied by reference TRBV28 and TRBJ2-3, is DVKVTQSSRYLVKRTGEKVFLECVQDMDHENMFWYRQDPGLGLRLIYFSYDVKMKEKGDIPEGYSVSREKKERFSLILESASTNQTSMYLCASSPQGSDTQYFGPGTRLTVL.

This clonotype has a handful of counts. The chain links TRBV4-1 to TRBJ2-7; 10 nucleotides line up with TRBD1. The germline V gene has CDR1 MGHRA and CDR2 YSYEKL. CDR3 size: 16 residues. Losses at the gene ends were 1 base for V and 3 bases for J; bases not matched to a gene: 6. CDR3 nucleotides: TGCGCCAGCAGCCAAGTACAGGGACAGGGGATCTACGAGCAGTACTTC. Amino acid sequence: CASSQVQGQGIYEQYF.

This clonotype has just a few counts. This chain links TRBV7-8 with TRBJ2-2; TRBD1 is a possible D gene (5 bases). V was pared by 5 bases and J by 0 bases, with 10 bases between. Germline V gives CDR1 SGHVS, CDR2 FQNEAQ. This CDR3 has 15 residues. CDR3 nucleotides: TGTGCCAGCAGCATAGACAGAGCGAACACCGGGGAGCTGTTTTTT. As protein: CASSIDRANTGELFF.